Presented here are 2 T cell receptor beta chains from one specimen sequenced in a study of OX40 agonist ivuxolimab in advanced cancers. Some clones are missing from TCRdb's copy, which holds only in-frame ones; the method was immunoSEQ multiplex PCR. This table has 9,000 to 15,000 clones, approximately 87% appearing once. The material was CD4+ or CD8+ T cells sorted from blood, obtained in a trial of the OX40 agonist ivuxolimab. The receptor set was obtained from an adult with an advanced solid tumor such as melanoma, head and neck, liver or kidney cancer.

By sample share, this clone is medium-sized. The rearrangement uses TRBV7-9 and TRBJ2-7, with D perhaps TRBD1 (7 bases). The V gene's germline CDR1 is SEHNR and CDR2 FQNEAQ (reference sequence). V was shortened by 6 bases and J by 7 bases, with 16 bases between the two germline ends. The CDR3 consists of 13 residues. Here the CDR3 reads CASSSGGSREQYF. The CDR3 nucleotides read TGTGCCAGCAGTTCAGGGGGGAGTAGGGAGCAGTACTTC. The full variable domain, rest sourced from reference TRBV7-9 and TRBJ2-7, is DTGVSQNPRHKITKRGQNVTFRCDPISEHNRLYWYRQTLGQGPEFLTYFQNEAQLEKSRLLSDRFSAERPKGSFSTLEIQRTEQGDSAMYLCASSSGGSREQYFGPGTRLTVT.

The CDR3 sequence is CASSGRDRGWETQYF. For the CDR3, the DNA is TGTGCCAGCAGCGGTCGGGACAGGGGATGGGAGACCCAGTACTTC. The chain couples TRBV7-9 to TRBJ2-5, with 10 bases aligning to TRBD1. The CDR3 consists of 15 residues. Germline trimming cut 5 bases from V and 5 bases from J; bases unmatched to any gene: 8. The germline V gene encodes CDR1 SEHNR and CDR2 FQNEAQ (reference sequence). Filled out from reference TRBV7-9 and TRBJ2-5, the complete variable domain reads DTGVSQNPRHKITKRGQNVTFRCDPISEHNRLYWYRQTLGQGPEFLTYFQNEAQLEKSRLLSDRFSAERPKGSFSTLEIQRTEQGDSAMYLCASSGRDRGWETQYFGPGTRLLVL.